This T cell receptor (beta chain) was identified during a study of ipilimumab plus nivolumab after autologous stem cell transplantation. The study's findings and limits: The authors say TCR, Treg and microbiome findings warrant further study.

Trimming removed 5 bases from V and 3 bases from J, with 8 bases in between. The CDR3 is 12 residues long. Germline V lookup: CDR1 SGHAT, CDR2 FQNNGV. To note about this clone: Antigen unknown.

Dosing: nivolumab 3 mg/kg IV, weeks 1, 4, 7, 10, then every two weeks to week 26. Measured with immunoSEQ multiplex PCR; TCRdb has only the in-frame clones, and not every one. The sample contains about 16,000 clones, roughly four fifths of which appear only once. The V gene is TRBV11-2, the J gene TRBJ2-7; perhaps TRBD1 as D (5 bases). This sequence originates from a male donor with diffuse large B-cell lymphoma. The specimen was PBMCs, collected in a trial of ipilimumab plus nivolumab as post-transplant consolidation. The CDR3 region is CASSPDSYEQYF. The CDR3 DNA follows: TGTGCCAGCAGCCCCGACAGCTACGAGCAGTACTTC.